The source of this T cell receptor beta chain is a study of cytomegalovirus exposure and HLA in healthy donors (dated by TCRdb to 2017 to 2019). Broadly, across the study: An earlier analysis of roughly 610 of the donors reported about 300 Gb of sequence data and 117 million unique TCR beta sequences obtained from some 170 million T cells. Around 320 gigabases of sequencing data and around 87 million unique TCR sequences were included in an early release covering roughly 700 HLA-typed donors. The genetic ancestry cluster associated with self-reported Caucasian donors included around 76% of the roughly 400 genotyped donors. The study aimed to test whether cataloging public T cell receptors could reveal signatures of past pathogen exposure. Using immunosequencing, the study profiled T cell repertoires from about 650 subjects and related those repertoires to cytomegalovirus serostatus. A separate validation cohort of about 110 different subjects was used in addition to the 666-subject first cohort. To predict cytomegalovirus infection status, the study brought together high-throughput TCR immunosequencing, statistical association of individual TCRs with disease status, and machine learning. A later analysis re-analyzed previously published TCR beta repertoires from roughly 630 donors and added high-resolution HLA genotyping to study TCR occurrence patterns. The later analysis used no new phenotypic data to find candidate immune exposures, relying instead on TCR beta sequences and their occurrence across donors. An earlier analysis of some 500 of the donors applied high-throughput TCR beta sequencing to assess whether each TCR beta V gene segment acted as functional or pseudogenic. Donor age, sex, ethnicity and CMV serostatus were compiled alongside the repertoire data. In a later genetic analysis, genome-wide SNP genotypes for about three fifths of the roughly 670 donors were used, and that subset was treated as a discovery cohort. Every discovery cohort repertoire had been produced on one sequencing platform. Both class I and class II loci were covered by HLA typing, at four-digit resolution. The number of donors typed differed by locus, with roughly 629-640 for A, B, C, DRB1 and DQB1, around 500 for DQA1, over 600 for DPA1, and approximately 470 for DPB1. Because of strong linkage in the cohort, roughly five DR-DQ haplotypes were treated as single units for association and clustering. On average, 235,054 unique TCR beta nucleotide sequences were sequenced per donor among 300 to 500 genotyped donors of the cohort, with 15% to 20% of those sequences being non-productive.

The cohort was made up of about 670 healthy bone marrow donors. All cohort members were sampled while nominally healthy, although unrecorded immune exposures were likely present. Of the roughly 700 cohort members, around 300 had a positive CMV serostatus and just over 350 had a negative one, while no CMV serostatus was recorded for the donor. Every donor gave a peripheral blood sample, and the peripheral blood mononuclear cells from that sample were used for TCR beta sequencing. The Qiagen DNeasy Blood Extraction Kit was used to extract genomic DNA from the blood cell samples. Libraries came from the immunoSEQ multiplex PCR assay. A mixture of 60 forward primers for TCR Vbeta segments and 13 reverse primers for TCR Jbeta segments was used in the multiplex PCR. Amplification of the CDR3 region of rearranged TCR beta genes was performed with a multiplex PCR assay on genomic DNA. The Illumina HiSeq System was used to sequence the amplified TCR beta libraries as 87-base-pair reads. The original methods were these. A later analysis counted about 80 million unique TCR beta chains across the 650 to 700 repertoires, and some 11 million of these chains were shared by at least two donors. Raw reads were error-corrected and collapsed into unique sequences by a nearest-neighbor algorithm in which closely related sequences were merged to remove PCR and sequencing errors. Alignment of CDR3 sequences to IMGT reference sequences was used to assign V, D and J gene segments. For a sequence to be retained, a match of at least six nucleotides was required to both a V gene segment and a J gene segment. Rearrangements were called productive when the CDR3 lacked stop codons and stayed in frame with V and J; all others were non-productive. CDR3 was defined by IMGT convention, running from the second conserved V-encoded cysteine to the conserved J-encoded phenylalanine. In an earlier analysis of approximately 500 of the donors, sequences lacking an unambiguous match to a single V gene segment were excluded. In an earlier analysis of roughly 600 of the donors, a V segment was called functional when productive rearrangements were above 56.7%, and segregating when the standard deviation between donors exceeded 5%. A statistical classification framework was built for diagnosing cytomegalovirus status from the catalog of TCR beta chain sequences. In a later analysis, TCR nucleotide sequences were compared against IMGT/GENE-DB human TR gene sequences so that V and J genes could be assigned. The TCRdist pipeline was used in a later analysis to assign CDR3 sequences and most-parsimonious VDJ recombination scenarios. A later analysis defined each TCR beta chain by its CDR3 amino acid sequence plus V-gene family, and excluded reads lacking a unique V-gene family. A later analysis removed several hundred highly shared, low-generation-probability nucleotide sequences to deal with suspected cross-contamination and a sequencing artifact. In a later analysis, a clonal expansion index for each public chain was calculated from normalized within-repertoire ranks of inferred template counts. A later analysis computed generation probabilities with a VDJ recombination model fitted to out-of-frame rearrangements, and checked the results against IGoR. Hypergeometric tests were used in a later analysis to score TCR-TCR, TCR-HLA and TCR-CMV co-occurrence, with a repertoire-size bias correction applied to the TCR pairs. To estimate false discovery rates, a later analysis permuted the HLA or CMV assignments 20 times. In a later analysis, co-occurring TCRs were grouped using DBSCAN, and TCRdist sequence similarity was added for clustering within HLA-allele-positive subsets. Repertoires with fewer than 30,000 or more than 120,000 public chains, plus five repertoires with anomalous nucleotide sharing, were excluded from co-occurrence clustering. TCRdb carries this immuneACCESS record with in-frame sequences only. Its versions omit some clonotypes, under half of them owing to an unresolved V gene in the studies checked, with the rest unexplained. That table supplies the V and J calls and clone size; D and trimming were determined from the DNA. Counted in this sample were approximately 160,000 clones; around 80% of them appeared once. Together, the top ten hold about 1.9% of the sample.

Reading from cysteine to phenylalanine, the CDR3 counts 16 amino acids. CDR3 DNA is the only sequence kept; it has 48 bases, read in frame from the first base. Trimming removed 2 bases from V and 4 bases from J; the gene matches leave 9 bases unexplained. The germline V gene supplies CDR1 SGHRS and CDR2 YFSETQ. Concerning this clone itself: What antigen it recognizes has not been identified. Base qualities were left out, and no much larger clone turns up one base away.

Findings and caveats that apply to the study as a whole: The authors suggested that the approach could potentially be generalized to other disease states and immunological phenotypes. In a later analysis, HLA-associated TCR beta chains showed more clonal expansion and lower generation probabilities than non-associated chains that were equally common. A few of the identified cytomegalovirus-associated TCR beta chains were confirmed in vitro to be specific for cytomegalovirus antigens. The earlier analysis of approximately 540 of the donors excluded approximately 17 rarely observed V segments, including chromosome 9 orphons, because counts were too low. Most CMV-associated TCR beta chains appeared to be HLA-restricted in a later analysis, and the HLA associations seemed to be driven largely by CMV exposure. For the cohort, immune exposure information was limited to CMV serostatus. In a later genetic analysis, fewer N-insertions in productive TCRs were reported among donors in an Asian-associated ancestry cluster than the approximately 670-donor mean. Across donors, most TCR sequences were observed very rarely, whereas some public TCRs were present in many individuals. Only TCR beta chains were sequenced in this cohort, and the absence of alpha or paired-chain data limited detectable features. A cluster of highly shared sequence variants was judged likely to represent a technical artifact of the sequencing pipeline. The study gave a list of more than 150 TCR beta chains associated with cytomegalovirus. The presence/absence analyses assumed that sequencing depth was roughly uniform across donors, and that assumption may not be true. Correlated functional status among segregating V segments might be attributable to linkage disequilibrium, but an unknown experimental factor could not be ruled out. Because the 87-base-pair reads could not distinguish some IMGT-functional V segments, including TRBV6-2 and TRBV6-3, those segments were excluded. HLA typing was unavailable for some donors at each locus, so association tests used only the typed subset. In a later analysis, more than 15,000 TCR beta sequences were associated with specific HLA alleles at a false discovery rate of 0.05. Cytomegalovirus status was reported to be diagnosed by the classifier with high specificity and sensitivity in both the original and validation cohorts. A further reported finding was that TCR beta sequences accurately predicted the HLA-A and HLA-B alleles for most subjects in the first cohort. Strong co-occurrence of HLA alleles, especially DR and DQ, made assigning TCR associations to individual alleles difficult. In an earlier analysis of approximately 590 of the donors, most TCR beta V segments appeared in productive rearrangements about 87% or about 30% of the time, broadly matching IMGT annotations. An association between a missense DCLRE1C variant and V-gene and J-gene trimming of TCR beta chains was found in a later genetic analysis and replicated in an independent cohort. According to a later analysis, parvovirus B19, influenza, CMV and Epstein-Barr virus appeared linked to several top co-occurrence clusters. In a later analysis, the rate of TCR association differed among HLA loci, with DRB1 alleles having the most associated TCRs and HLA-C alleles having the fewest.

This receptor was obtained from a human donor in good health. Rearrangement joined TRBV5-1 to TRBJ2-1; a stretch of 7 junction bases matches TRBD1. The sequencing sample was made of PBMCs. The CDR3 here reads CASSFGIDRAYNEQFF. The sequenced DNA is TGCGCCAGCAGCTTCGGAATCGACAGGGCTTACAATGAGCAGTTCTTC.